What follows describes a single T cell receptor (beta chain). What it recognizes is unknown. PBMCs numbering at least 6.5 million were isolated per sample. Total RNA, at least 5.5 micrograms per sample, came from PBMCs. The data derive from a study of blood T cells in healthy people across ages. Study-wide findings and caveats: Long-lived donors had more naive CD4+ cells and higher diversity than aged donors.

For the second PCR, which ran for 7 to 11 cycles, a sample-barcoded 5' primer and a J-beta primer mix were used. MiXCR, run by TCRdb on the 5' RACE reads, gives a single entry per CDR3 protein. The sample contains approximately 800,000 distinct CDR3 sequences, nearly 60% of which appear only once. CDR3 length: 14 amino acids. The J gene is TRBJ2-3, the V gene TRBV21-1; the table assigns TRBD2, which was not confirmed against the DNA. TRBV21-1 is a pseudogene locus. The TCR comes from a young man in good health. The specimen was blood. As DNA, the CDR3 is TGTGCCAGCAGCAAAGAGGGCCGGATAAATACGCAGTATTTT. Translation: CASSKEGRINTQYF.